These 26 T cell receptor beta chains were all obtained from the same sample, sequenced in a study of blood T cells in healthy people across ages (dated by TCRdb to about 2015). The library was prepared using 5' RACE. Sequencing was carried out with an Illumina HiSeq 2500. The second PCR ran for roughly 6 to 11 cycles and used a J-beta primer mix along with a sample-barcoded 5' primer. TCRdb cleaned the public reads at Q25 with fastp, built clones with MiXCR and kept in-frame beta chains. Rows matching on CDR3 protein sequence are summarized as one entry with the most common DNA and genes. In all, the sample holds 750,000 to 850,000 distinct CDR3 sequences, and 20% to 25% of those were seen once. The ten largest clones represent more than 3% of the sample. These data are also associated with another study on T cells of mothers and their children.

Sequencing input: blood. The receptors originated from a boy younger than 18 in good health.

The V and J genes are TRBV29-1 and TRBJ2-7; TRBD1 aligns across 7 bases. Germline values: CDR1 SQVTM, CDR2 ANQGSEA. The V and J ends lost 1 base and 2 bases, in that order; junction bases with no gene match: 17. The length of the CDR3 is 18 residues. The CDR3 DNA reads as TGCAGCGTTGAAGGGACGACCACGGTGGGGGACAGACCCTACGAGCAGTACTTC. It specifies CSVEGTTTVGDRPYEQYF.

This clonotype has just a few counts. The rearrangement uses TRBV13 and TRBJ2-7; possible D gene TRBD1, 6 bases. CDR3 size: 13 residues. Trimming removed 5 bases at V and 6 bases at J, with 14 bases between. Germline V gene data show CDR1 as PRHDT and CDR2 as FYEKMQ (reference sequence). The CDR3 bases are TGTGCCAGCAGCGACGGACAGACCCGCGAGCAGTACTTC. Its translation: CASSDGQTREQYF.

This clonotype came up a few times. This sequence joins TRBV4-3 and TRBJ2-3; 11 bases align to TRBD2. The J segment lost 4 bases and the V segment lost 1 base, leaving 1 base of the junction unmatched. CDR3 length: 15 residues. The germline V gene encodes CDR1 LGHNA and CDR2 YSLEER. CDR3 DNA sequence: TGCGCCAGCAGCCAAGCGGGACTAGCGGCAGATACGCAGTATTTT. Its translation is CASSQAGLAADTQYF.

This chain connects TRBV9 to TRBJ1-1, with D possibly matching TRBD1 (5 bases). This CDR3 has 15 residues. Per germline, CDR1 SGDLS and CDR2 YYNGEE. With 2 bases removed from V and 1 base from J, the gap between germline ends came to 12 bases. The CDR3 nucleotides are TGTGCCAGCAGCGTTATCGGGGCGCAGAACACTGAAGCTTTCTTT. It is translated as CASSVIGAQNTEAFF.

V is TRBV12-3 or TRBV12-4 and J is TRBJ2-5; D is undetermined. The J call may be wrong; the DNA end is better matched by TRBJ2-7. CDR3 length: 14 residues. In DNA, the CDR3 is TGTGCCAGCAGTGTGAAGGGTCTCTCCTACGAGCAGTACTTC. Amino acids: CASSVKGLSYEQYF.

This clonotype was detected only a few times. This rearrangement joins TRBV12-3 or TRBV12-4 to TRBJ2-4; the D is unclear. This CDR3 is 15 amino acids long. V lost 0 bases and J 1 base, leaving 7 bases between the germline ends. CDR3 sequence: CASSLAAVAKNIQYF. The CDR3 DNA follows: TGTGCCAGCAGTTTAGCTGCGGTGGCCAAAAACATTCAGTACTTC.

The chain links TRBV15 to TRBJ2-4; unclear D gene. Trimming took 0 bases from V and 0 from J, leaving 9 bases between them. The CDR3 contains 16 residues. Germline V gene sequence: CDR1 LNHNV, CDR2 YYDKDF (reference sequence). CDR3 residues: CATSRDPSLAKNIQYF. CDR3 nucleotides: TGTGCCACCAGCAGAGATCCCTCGTTAGCCAAAAACATTCAGTACTTC. The full variable domain, completed using reference TRBV15 and TRBJ2-4, is DAMVIQNPRYQVTQFGKPVTLSCSQTLNHNVMYWYQQKSSQAPKLLFHYYDKDFNNEADTPDNFQSRRPNTSFCFLDIRSPGLGDTAMYLCATSRDPSLAKNIQYFGAGTRLSVL.

This sequence joins TRBV20-1 and TRBJ1-4; 7 nucleotides agree with TRBD1. Unmatched junction bases numbered 7, after V lost 3 bases and J lost 12 bases. Germline CDR1 is DFQATT and CDR2 is SNEGSKA (reference sequence). The CDR3 is 12 amino acids. CDR3 sequence: CSASDRASELFF. CDR3 DNA sequence: TGCAGTGCTAGCGACAGGGCCAGTGAACTGTTTTTT.

J is TRBJ2-5 and V is TRBV27, with 15 bases identical to TRBD2. The J call is uncertain, as TRBJ2-7 better fits the DNA end. Germline V lookup: CDR1 MNHEY, CDR2 SMNVEV (reference sequence). The CDR3 is 16 amino acids. Here the CDR3 DNA reads TGTGCCAGCAGTCCCTGGGGGACTAGCGGGAGGTACGAGCAGTACTTC. Translated, it gives CASSPWGTSGRYEQYF.

This clonotype has only a few counts. This sequence joins TRBV20-1 and TRBJ2-5; 7 positions agree with TRBD2. The end of the DNA fits TRBJ2-1 better, so the J call may be wrong. The germline gives CDR1 DFQATT, CDR2 SNEGSKA (reference sequence). The CDR3 runs 16 residues. Here the CDR3 reads CSARESGGRTYNEQFF. The CDR3 DNA follows: TGCAGTGCTAGAGAATCGGGGGGACGGACCTACAATGAGCAGTTCTTC.

J is TRBJ2-1 and V is TRBV29-1; the D is unclear. V was pared by 6 bases and J by 2 bases, with 14 bases between. This CDR3 has 14 amino acids. Germline-derived CDR1 and CDR2 are SQVTM and ANQGSEA. This chain's CDR3 is CSVGSLLPYNEQFF. In DNA form, the CDR3 reads TGCAGCGTCGGGTCCTTACTACCCTACAATGAGCAGTTCTTC.

The chain has TRBV6-6 and TRBJ2-4, with 9 bases lining up with TRBD1. From germline, CDR1 is MNHNY and CDR2 SVGAGI (reference sequence). This CDR3 region has 15 residues. Trimming at V came to 1 base and at J to 7 bases, leaving 5 bases not matched to a gene. The CDR3 reads CASSYLQGAKNIQYF. In DNA, the CDR3 is TGTGCCAGCAGTTACTTACAGGGGGCTAAGAACATTCAGTACTTC.

The gene calls are TRBV12-3 or TRBV12-4 and TRBJ1-2; D is unresolved. CDR3 length: 14 amino acids. V was pared by 8 bases and J by 4 bases, with 17 bases between. The CDR3 coding sequence is TGTGCCAGCCGTCTTAATGGGGATCTCTATGGCTACACCTTC. Translated, it gives CASRLNGDLYGYTF.

The chain carries TRBV6-2 or TRBV6-3 and TRBJ2-1; a weak D match, TRBD1 (5 bases). The DNA matches TRBJ2-5 better at its end, which makes the J call doubtful. The CDR3 length is 20 residues. Germline values: CDR1 MNHEY, CDR2 SVGEGT. The CDR3 sequence is CASSFEAGRLKQDRGETQYF. The CDR3 nucleotides read TGTGCCAGCAGTTTTGAGGCTGGACGTTTGAAACAAGACAGAGGAGAGACCCAGTACTTC.

The chain couples TRBV5-1 to TRBJ2-5, with a possible D match to TRBD2 (6 bases). The V and J ends lost 7 bases and 5 bases respectively, with 21 bases between them. The germline V gene encodes CDR1 SGHRS and CDR2 YFSETQ. CDR3 length equals 15 residues. The CDR3 sequence is CASRLLQRSGETQYF. The CDR3 DNA follows: TGCGCCAGCCGCCTATTGCAGAGAAGCGGGGAGACCCAGTACTTC.

This clonotype was detected only once. Mismatch with germline at one junction end may stem from a read error. The chain combines TRBV28 with TRBJ2-1; D not certain. The CDR3 is made up of 14 amino acids. Germline V gene lookup returns CDR1 MDHEN and CDR2 SYDVKM. The chain's CDR3 is CAGSLSLGDNEQFF. The CDR3 DNA sequence: TGTGCCGGCAGTTTAAGCCTAGGTGACAATGAGCAGTTCTTC.

V and J are TRBV6-5 and TRBJ2-5, with 11 bases identical to TRBD2. The J call is doubtful: the DNA matches TRBJ2-1 better. Germline-derived CDR1 and CDR2 are MNHEY and SVGAGI. This CDR3 has 14 amino acids. The CDR3 coding sequence is TGTGCCACCTTGGGTAGCGGGGGGGCCAATGAGCAGTTCTTC. Amino acids: CATLGSGGANEQFF.

This clonotype has a handful of counts. The chain employs TRBV12-3 or TRBV12-4 and TRBJ2-1, with TRBD2 matching 7 bases. V dropped 8 bases and J dropped 3; count of bases not matched to a gene: 7. The CDR3 loop spans 14 amino acids. CDR3 sequence reads: CASGEGGDYNEQFF. Here the CDR3 DNA reads TGTGCCAGCGGGGAGGGCGGGGACTACAATGAGCAGTTCTTC.

The J gene is TRBJ1-1, the V gene TRBV11-2; D may be TRBD1 (5 bases). The CDR3 is 15 residues long. Germline CDR1 SGHAT, CDR2 FQNNGV. Trimming took 4 bases from V and 0 from J, leaving 12 bases between them. The DNA of the CDR3 is TGTGCCAGCAGCTCATCGGGGGGGGTGAACACTGAAGCTTTCTTT. It yields the protein CASSSSGGVNTEAFF.

V and J are TRBV20-1 and TRBJ2-6; D gene unclear. Trimming took 1 base from V and 0 from J, leaving 4 bases between them. CDR3 length equals 14 residues. Germline CDR1 DFQATT, CDR2 SNEGSKA (reference sequence). CDR3 loop: CSARVFSGANVLTF. DNA for the CDR3: TGCAGTGCTAGAGTGTTCTCTGGGGCCAACGTCCTGACTTTC.

The gene calls are TRBV7-3 and TRBJ2-1, with TRBD2 matching over 16 bases. The ends lost 6 bases at V and 7 bases at J; junction bases unmatched: 9. This CDR3 has 17 residues. The germline V gene has CDR1 SGHTA and CDR2 FQGTGA. CDR3 in amino acids: CASSLTGLAGGGNEQFF. The CDR3 DNA follows: TGTGCCAGCAGTCTGACGGGACTAGCGGGAGGGGGGAATGAGCAGTTCTTC.

This clonotype was counted a few times. The chain couples TRBV6-5 to TRBJ1-1; D possibly corresponds to TRBD1 (5 bases). The V end lost 8 bases, the J end lost 0 bases, and 10 bases lay between the germline ends. Germline V gives CDR1 MNHEY, CDR2 SVGAGI. CDR3 length: 13 residues. DNA for the CDR3: TGTGCCAGCGTTCGACAGCTGAACACTGAAGCTTTCTTT. Translated, it gives CASVRQLNTEAFF.

The V call is TRBV20-1, the J call TRBJ2-3; weak D call: TRBD2 (6 bases). The CDR3 loop spans 15 amino acids. Trimming took 2 bases from V and 1 from J, leaving 13 bases between them. Germline V gives CDR1 DFQATT, CDR2 SNEGSKA (reference sequence). CDR3 in amino acids: CSARPPGLRTDTQYF. The CDR3, as DNA: TGCAGTGCTAGACCCCCGGGACTGCGCACAGATACGCAGTATTTT.

This clonotype was seen a few times. This rearrangement joins TRBV28 to TRBJ2-1; 11 nucleotides agree with TRBD1. Germline V lookup: CDR1 MDHEN, CDR2 SYDVKM. The CDR3 has 16 amino acids. V trimming: 2 bases; J trimming: 4 bases; junction bases outside the gene matches: 4. The DNA of the CDR3 is TGTGCCAGCAGTTTAAGGGACAGGGGGTTGTACAATGAGCAGTTCTTC. This translates into CASSLRDRGLYNEQFF. Together with reference TRBV28 and TRBJ2-1, the CDR3 gives the full variable domain: DVKVTQSSRYLVKRTGEKVFLECVQDMDHENMFWYRQDPGLGLRLIYFSYDVKMKEKGDIPEGYSVSREKKERFSLILESASTNQTSMYLCASSLRDRGLYNEQFFGPGTRLTVL.

The V gene is TRBV20-1, the J gene TRBJ2-1; 7 bases fit TRBD1. The CDR3 totals 13 residues. The germline V gene has CDR1 DFQATT and CDR2 SNEGSKA (reference sequence). V lost 6 bases to trimming and J lost 5 bases; unmatched junction nucleotides: 7. CDR3 sequence reads: CSARTGPNNEQFF. CDR3 nucleotides: TGCAGTGCCCGGACAGGTCCAAACAATGAGCAGTTCTTC.

This clonotype has just a few counts. The J gene is TRBJ2-6, the V gene TRBV6-1; TRBD1 matches at 10 bases. This CDR3 contains 15 residues. V lost 3 bases to trimming and J lost 10 bases; unmatched junction nucleotides: 6. Germline loops: CDR1 MNHNS, CDR2 SASEGT. DNA for the CDR3: TGTGCCAGCAGTGAGGTTCTGGGACAGGGGAACGTCCTGACTTTC. Translating gives CASSEVLGQGNVLTF.